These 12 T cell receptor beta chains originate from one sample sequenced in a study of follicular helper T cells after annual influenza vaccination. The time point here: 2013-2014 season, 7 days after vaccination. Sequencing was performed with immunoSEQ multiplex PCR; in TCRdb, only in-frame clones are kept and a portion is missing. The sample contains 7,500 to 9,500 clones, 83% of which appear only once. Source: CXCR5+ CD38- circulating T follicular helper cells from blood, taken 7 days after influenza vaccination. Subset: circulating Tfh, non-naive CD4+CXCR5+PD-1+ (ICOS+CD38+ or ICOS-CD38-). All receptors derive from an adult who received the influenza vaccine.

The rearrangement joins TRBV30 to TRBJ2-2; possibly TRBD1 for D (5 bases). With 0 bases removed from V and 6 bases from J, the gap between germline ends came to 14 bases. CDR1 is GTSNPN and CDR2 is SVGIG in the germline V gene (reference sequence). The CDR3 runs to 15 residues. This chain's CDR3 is CAWSVLGVISGELFF. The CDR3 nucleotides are TGTGCCTGGAGTGTCTTAGGGGTGATCTCCGGGGAGCTGTTTTTT.

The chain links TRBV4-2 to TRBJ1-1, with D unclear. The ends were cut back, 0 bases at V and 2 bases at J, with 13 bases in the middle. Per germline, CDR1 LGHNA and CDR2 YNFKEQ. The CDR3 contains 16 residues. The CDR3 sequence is CASSQDFEGGNTEAFF. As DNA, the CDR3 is TGTGCCAGCAGCCAAGATTTCGAGGGAGGAAACACTGAAGCTTTCTTT.

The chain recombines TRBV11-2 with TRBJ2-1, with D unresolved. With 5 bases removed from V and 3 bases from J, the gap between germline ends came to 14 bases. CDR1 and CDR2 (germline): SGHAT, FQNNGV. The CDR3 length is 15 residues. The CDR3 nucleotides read TGTGCCAGCAGCCTACTCTTATTGGGCTACAATGAGCAGTTCTTC. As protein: CASSLLLLGYNEQFF.

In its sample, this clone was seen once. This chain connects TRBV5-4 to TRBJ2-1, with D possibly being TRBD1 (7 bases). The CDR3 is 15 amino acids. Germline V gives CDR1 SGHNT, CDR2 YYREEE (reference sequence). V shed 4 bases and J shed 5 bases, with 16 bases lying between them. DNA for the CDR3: TGTGCCAGCAGCGCGACAGGGAGGAGAAACAATGAGCAGTTCTTC. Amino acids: CASSATGRRNNEQFF.

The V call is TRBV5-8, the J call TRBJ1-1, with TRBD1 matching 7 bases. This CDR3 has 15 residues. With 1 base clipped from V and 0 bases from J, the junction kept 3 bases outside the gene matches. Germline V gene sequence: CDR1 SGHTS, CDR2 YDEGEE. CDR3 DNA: TGTGCCAGCAGCTTGTTAGGGACAGTGAACACTGAAGCTTTCTTT. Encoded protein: CASSLLGTVNTEAFF.

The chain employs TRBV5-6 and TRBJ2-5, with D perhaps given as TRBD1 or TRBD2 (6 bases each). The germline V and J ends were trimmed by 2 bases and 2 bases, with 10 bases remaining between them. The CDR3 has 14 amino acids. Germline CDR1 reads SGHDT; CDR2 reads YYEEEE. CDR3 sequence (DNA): TGTGCCAGCAGCTTCTGGGGGGCGCAAGAGACCCAGTACTTC. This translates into CASSFWGAQETQYF.

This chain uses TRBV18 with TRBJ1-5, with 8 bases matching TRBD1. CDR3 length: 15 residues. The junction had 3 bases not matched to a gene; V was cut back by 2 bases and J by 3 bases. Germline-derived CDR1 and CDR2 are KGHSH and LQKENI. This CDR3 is CASSPGTGYNQPQHF. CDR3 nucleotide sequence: TGTGCCAGCTCACCAGGGACAGGCTACAATCAGCCCCAGCATTTT.

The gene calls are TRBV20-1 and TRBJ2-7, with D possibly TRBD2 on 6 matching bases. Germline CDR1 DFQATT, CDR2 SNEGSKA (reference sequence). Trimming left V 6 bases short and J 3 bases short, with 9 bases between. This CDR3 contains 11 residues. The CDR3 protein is CSAGTHYEQYF. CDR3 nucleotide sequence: TGCAGTGCAGGGACTCACTACGAGCAGTACTTC.

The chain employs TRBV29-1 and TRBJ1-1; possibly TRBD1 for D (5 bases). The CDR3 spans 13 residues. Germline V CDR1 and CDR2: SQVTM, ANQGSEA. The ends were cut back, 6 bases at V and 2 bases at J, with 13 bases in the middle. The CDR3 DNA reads TGCAGCGTGGAGACAGAAACAAACACTGAAGCTTTCTTT. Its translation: CSVETETNTEAFF.

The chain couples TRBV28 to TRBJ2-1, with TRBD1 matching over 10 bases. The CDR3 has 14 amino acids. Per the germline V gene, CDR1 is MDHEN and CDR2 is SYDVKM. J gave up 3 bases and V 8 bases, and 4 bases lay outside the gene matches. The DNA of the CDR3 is TGTGCCAGCCAGAGGGACAGGGGCTACAATGAGCAGTTCTTC. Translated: CASQRDRGYNEQFF.

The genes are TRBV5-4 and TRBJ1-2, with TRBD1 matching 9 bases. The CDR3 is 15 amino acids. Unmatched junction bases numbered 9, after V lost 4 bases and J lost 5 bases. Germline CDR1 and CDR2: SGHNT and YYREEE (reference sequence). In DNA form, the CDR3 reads TGTGCCAGCAGCATGAACAGGGGGCAAGGATATGGCTACACCTTC. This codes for CASSMNRGQGYGYTF.

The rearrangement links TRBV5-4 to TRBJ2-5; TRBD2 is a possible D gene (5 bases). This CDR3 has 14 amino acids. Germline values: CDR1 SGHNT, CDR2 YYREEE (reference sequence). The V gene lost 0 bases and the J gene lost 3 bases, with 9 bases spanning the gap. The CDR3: CASSLGLREETQYF. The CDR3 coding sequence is TGTGCCAGCAGCTTGGGTTTGAGGGAAGAGACCCAGTACTTC.